This paragraph reports one T cell receptor beta chain. This sample is drawn from a study of sequential checkpoint blockade in melanoma. The assay was immunoSEQ multiplex PCR, and TCRdb's table has in-frame clones only and misses some. The sample consists of 3,500 to 5,000 clones, 23% of them appearing once. Treatment noted: randomized to nivolumab then ipilimumab (arm A) or the reverse (arm B). This sequence originates from a human donor with melanoma. Sequencing was performed on tumor tissue (inferred from file names), taken from a patient given nivolumab and ipilimumab in sequence.

The CDR3 loop reads CASSLQASTDTQYF. The CDR3 DNA is TGTGCCAGCAGCTTACAAGCTAGCACAGATACGCAGTATTTT. This chain connects TRBV11-3 to TRBJ2-3; unclear D gene. The V and J ends lost 2 bases and 0 bases respectively, with 6 bases between them. CDR3 length: 14 residues. CDR1 is SGHNT, CDR2 YENEEA, per germline. The variable domain in full, completed from reference TRBV11-3 and TRBJ2-3, reads EAGVVQSPRYKIIEKKQPVAFWCNPISGHNTLYWYLQNLGQGPELLIRYENEEAVDDSQLPKDRFSAERLKGVDSTLKIQPAELGDSAVYLCASSLQASTDTQYFGPGTRLTVL.